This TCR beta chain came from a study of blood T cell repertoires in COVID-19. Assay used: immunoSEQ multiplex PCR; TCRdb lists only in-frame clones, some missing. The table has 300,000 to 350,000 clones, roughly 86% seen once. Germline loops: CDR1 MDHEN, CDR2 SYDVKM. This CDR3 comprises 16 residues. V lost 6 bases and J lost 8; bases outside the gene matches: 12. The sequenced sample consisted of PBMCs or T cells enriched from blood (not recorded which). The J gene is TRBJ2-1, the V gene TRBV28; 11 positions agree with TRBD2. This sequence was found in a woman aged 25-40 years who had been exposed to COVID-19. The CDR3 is CASSPPTSGSSDEQFF. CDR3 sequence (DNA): TGTGCCAGCAGCCCGCCAACTAGCGGGAGTTCGGATGAGCAGTTCTTC.